The rows below give T cell receptor beta chains drawn from one sample of a study of CD8 T cells in ankylosing spondylitis. TCRdb processed the 5' RACE reads anew with MiXCR; each CDR3 protein has one entry. In the table there are about 360,000 distinct CDR3 sequences, 20% of which are singletons. Sequences were obtained from blood, either unsorted or a sorted T cell fraction (not recorded which). The receptors originated from a male donor with ankylosing spondylitis or in good health (not recorded which). Both conserved end residues are part of each CDR3. A D gene is named only where the DNA matches it firmly. Some rows mark clone size as missing; the rest say once, few, many or name a class of expanded clone.

d_call,clone_size,j_call,v_call,cdr3_aa,cdr3_nt
TRBD1,NA,TRBJ1-1,TRBV9,CASSVAGQGAFTEAFF,TGTGCCAGCAGCGTAGCTGGGCAGGGGGCGTTCACTGAAGCTTTCTTT
TRBD2,NA,TRBJ2-5,TRBV7-6,CASSLLTSGGDGETQYF,TGTGCCAGCAGCCTATTAACTAGCGGGGGGGATGGAGAGACCCAGTACTTC
TRBD1,NA,TRBJ2-4,TRBV25-1,CASSVGTGVAKNIQYF,TGTGCCAGCAGTGTGGGGACAGGGGTAGCCAAAAACATTCAGTACTTC
NA,few,TRBJ2-1,TRBV24-1,CATSDLRQGRGEQFF,TGTGCCACCAGTGATTTAAGGCAGGGGCGGGGAGAGCAGTTCTTC
TRBD1,NA,TRBJ2-1,TRBV11-2,CASSLHDPGGTYNEQFF,TGTGCCAGCAGCTTACACGACCCAGGGGGAACCTACAATGAGCAGTTCTTC
NA,NA,TRBJ2-7,TRBV10-3,CASRTGRYEQYF,TGTGCCAGTCGCACAGGGCGATACGAGCAGTACTTC
NA,few,TRBJ2-2,TRBV11-2,CASSRSGSNTGELFF,TGTGCCAGCAGCAGATCGGGGTCGAACACCGGGGAGCTGTTTTTT
NA,few,TRBJ2-3,TRBV7-9,CASRYTEDTQYF,TGTGCCAGCAGATACACTGAGGATACGCAGTATTTT
NA,NA,TRBJ1-4,TRBV6-5,CASSYAGPDEKLFF,TGTGCCAGCAGTTACGCAGGGCCGGATGAAAAACTGTTTTTT
NA,NA,TRBJ2-7,TRBV20-1,CSASRALSYEQYF,TGCAGTGCTAGCCGAGCCCTTTCCTACGAGCAGTACTTC